Shown below are 19 T cell receptor beta chains from a single sample sequenced in a study of blood T cell repertoires in COVID-19. Repertoires were generated with immunoSEQ multiplex PCR, while TCRdb's copy carries only in-frame clones and drops some. The table shows a few hundred thousand clones, with nearly 90% occurring only once. What was sequenced was peripheral blood. The receptors were sampled from a woman aged 60 to 75 with COVID-19, enrolled during active disease.

The chain has TRBV30 and TRBJ2-1; the D gene is possibly TRBD1 (6 bases). Germline assignment: CDR1 GTSNPN and CDR2 SVGIG (reference sequence). CDR3 length: 15 amino acids. Trimming removed 0 bases from V and 0 bases from J, with 9 bases in between. The DNA of the CDR3 is TGTGCCTGGAGTGTTAGGGGGAGCTCCTACAATGAGCAGTTCTTC. Translation: CAWSVRGSSYNEQFF.

The chain combines TRBV4-1 with TRBJ1-3; D perhaps matches TRBD1 (5 bases). The CDR3 covers 15 residues. V lost 3 bases and J lost 0, with 9 bases in between. Germline values: CDR1 MGHRA, CDR2 YSYEKL. The CDR3 loop is CASSQTVNSGNTIYF. CDR3 DNA sequence: TGCGCCAGCAGCCAGACAGTCAACTCTGGAAACACCATATATTTT.

V gene TRBV2 combines with J gene TRBJ1-1; a possible D gene is TRBD1 (6 bases). The CDR3 length is 14 residues. The V end lost 4 bases, the J end lost 4 bases, and 13 bases lay between the germline ends. Per the germline V gene, CDR1 is SNHLY and CDR2 is FYNNEI. CDR3 bases: TGTGCCAGCAGTGGACAGGTCGATTTCACTGAAGCTTTCTTT. Its protein product is CASSGQVDFTEAFF.

CDR3 sequence reads: CASLGQAGGYTF. CDR3 DNA: TGTGCCAGCTTAGGACAGGCAGGGGGCTACACCTTC. The chain is built from TRBV7-9 and TRBJ1-2; 7 bases map to TRBD1. After removal of 8 bases from V and 8 bases from J, the junction contained 8 bases not matched to a gene. Per germline, CDR1 SEHNR and CDR2 FQNEAQ (reference sequence). The CDR3 is 12 residues long. The full variable domain, its missing parts supplied by reference TRBV7-9 and TRBJ1-2, is DTGVSQNPRHKITKRGQNVTFRCDPISEHNRLYWYRQTLGQGPEFLTYFQNEAQLEKSRLLSDRFSAERPKGSFSTLEIQRTEQGDSAMYLCASLGQAGGYTFGSGTRLTVV.

The chain carries TRBV12-3 or TRBV12-4 and TRBJ1-5; no reliable D call. The length of the CDR3 is 13 residues. V lost 6 bases and J 0 bases, leaving 6 bases between the germline ends. This CDR3 reads CASSLRSNQPQHF. In nucleotides, the CDR3 is TGTGCCAGCAGCCTTCGTAGCAATCAGCCCCAGCATTTT.

This chain connects TRBV12-3 or TRBV12-4 to TRBJ1-2, with D unclear. The CDR3 length is 12 residues. Trimming shortened V by 6 bases and J by 4 bases, and 9 bases separated the two germline ends. The CDR3 protein is CASSPGGYGYTF. CDR3 in DNA: TGTGCCAGCAGCCCCGGAGGCTATGGCTACACCTTC.

J is TRBJ1-1 and V is TRBV7-3; a possible D gene is TRBD1 (6 bases). In germline, CDR1 is SGHTA, CDR2 FQGTGA. This CDR3 contains 14 residues. With 4 bases removed from V and 1 base from J, the gap between germline ends came to 10 bases. The CDR3 sequence is CASSWGPENTEAFF. CDR3 nucleotides: TGTGCCAGCAGCTGGGGGCCGGAGAACACTGAAGCTTTCTTT.

Of note for this clone: The junction shows a germline mismatch at one end, possibly a read error. The chain joins TRBV7-9 to TRBJ1-1; 7 bases agree with TRBD1. The CDR3 consists of 12 residues. Germline assignment: CDR1 SEHNR and CDR2 FQNEAQ (reference sequence). The CDR3 here is CASSLFTGAYVF. CDR3 nucleotide sequence: TGTGCCAGCAGCTTATTTACAGGGGCGTACGTTTTT. The full variable domain, rest sourced from reference TRBV7-9 and TRBJ1-1, is DTGVSQNPRHKITKRGQNVTFRCDPISEHNRLYWYRQTLGQGPEFLTYFQNEAQLEKSRLLSDRFSAERPKGSFSTLEIQRTEQGDSAMYLCASSLFTGAYVFGQGTRLTVV.

V usage is TRBV7-2 and J usage is TRBJ1-1, with 8 bases lining up with TRBD1. V shed 0 bases and J 7 bases; nucleotides not matched to a gene: 10. The CDR3 is 16 residues long. The germline V gene has CDR1 SGHTA and CDR2 FQGNSA. CDR3 amino acids: CASSLAGFLGQGEAFF. In nucleotides, the CDR3 is TGTGCCAGCAGCTTAGCGGGTTTTTTAGGACAGGGTGAAGCTTTCTTT.

The chain uses TRBV11-2 and TRBJ2-2; TRBD2 matches at 9 bases. J was trimmed by 2 bases and V by 2 bases; bases with no gene match: 6. This CDR3 has 17 residues. CDR1 and CDR2 (germline): SGHAT, FQNNGV. The DNA for the CDR3 is TGTGCCAGCAGCTTAAGCGGCGGGGGGGCCAACACCGGGGAGCTGTTTTTT. This codes for CASSLSGGGANTGELFF.

The V and J genes are TRBV6-5 and TRBJ1-4, with 8 bases matching TRBD1. V lost 2 bases and J lost 8; bases outside the gene matches: 7. The CDR3 length is 15 residues. The germline V gene encodes CDR1 MNHEY and CDR2 SVGAGI. The CDR3 sequence is CASSYLTGGGEKLFF. CDR3 sequence (DNA): TGTGCCAGCAGTTACCTAACAGGGGGGGGAGAAAAACTGTTTTTT.

This clone was counted once. V is TRBV6-5 and J is TRBJ1-3; the D gene is possibly TRBD1 (6 bases). CDR1 is MNHEY, CDR2 SVGAGI, per germline. V lost 7 bases, J lost 0 bases, and 13 bases lay in between. The CDR3 covers 15 residues. The CDR3 is CASKLDRSSGNTIYF. The CDR3 nucleotides read TGTGCCAGCAAACTGGACAGAAGCTCTGGAAACACCATATATTTT.

The chain couples TRBV19 to TRBJ2-5, with D maybe TRBD2 (6 bases). CDR3 size: 14 residues. The germline gives CDR1 LNHDA, CDR2 SQIVND (reference sequence). V was pared by 5 bases and J by 3 bases, with 13 bases between. This CDR3 reads CASSSPGLKETQYF. DNA for the CDR3: TGTGCCAGTAGTTCGCCGGGACTTAAAGAGACCCAGTACTTC.

This rearrangement joins TRBV10-3 to TRBJ2-6, with 8 bases matching TRBD1. Germline V CDR1 and CDR2: ENHRY, SYGVKD. The CDR3 runs 17 residues. The V and J ends lost 9 bases and 1 base, in that order; junction bases with no gene match: 11. The CDR3 bases are TGTGCCATAGCCCTGACAGGGGCGAGTTCTGGGGCCAACGTCCTGACTTTC. It encodes CAIALTGASSGANVLTF.

The chain has TRBV30 and TRBJ1-1, with D perhaps TRBD1 (6 bases). Trimming pared 7 bases from V and 2 bases from J, leaving 23 bases between. This CDR3 has 16 residues. Germline values: CDR1 GTSNPN, CDR2 SVGIG (reference sequence). The CDR3 region is CASPRQDLGVNTEAFF. Here the CDR3 DNA reads TGTGCCTCCCCCCGACAGGACCTCGGGGTAAACACTGAAGCTTTCTTT.

V and J are TRBV10-3 and TRBJ1-6; no clear D. This CDR3 spans 13 amino acids. Germline CDR1 reads ENHRY; CDR2 reads SYGVKD. The V end was cut by 8 bases, the J end by 3 bases, with 8 bases between. DNA of the CDR3: TGTGCCATCGCAGGCTACTATAATTCACCCCTCCACTTT. Its translation is CAIAGYYNSPLHF.

The V and J genes are TRBV19 and TRBJ2-3; 7 bases agree with TRBD1. This CDR3 has 17 residues. The V gene's germline CDR1 is LNHDA and CDR2 SQIVND (reference sequence). With V trimmed by 5 bases and J by 0 bases, 11 bases remained unmatched. The CDR3 nucleotides are TGTGCCAGTAGTGAGACAGGGCCTTCTACTAGCACAGATACGCAGTATTTT. This codes for CASSETGPSTSTDTQYF.

The chain joins TRBV5-1 to TRBJ2-3; TRBD2 aligns across 8 bases. This CDR3 is built from 14 residues. Germline lookup yields CDR1 SGHRS and CDR2 YFSETQ. V lost 5 bases, J lost 1 base, and 3 bases stayed unmatched. CDR3 nucleotide sequence: TGCGCCAGCAGGGGGACTAGTCGCACAGATACGCAGTATTTT. As protein: CASRGTSRTDTQYF.

The chain couples TRBV7-2 to TRBJ1-1, with D unresolved. Per the germline V gene, CDR1 is SGHTA and CDR2 is FQGNSA. The CDR3 has 13 amino acids. V was shortened by 1 base and J by 3 bases, with 6 bases between the two germline ends. The DNA of the CDR3 is TGTGCCAGCAGCTTAGGCAGATACACTGAAGCTTTCTTT. As protein: CASSLGRYTEAFF. Full variable domain (missing parts from reference TRBV7-2 and TRBJ1-1): GAGVSQSPSNKVTEKGKDVELRCDPISGHTALYWYRQSLGQGLEFLIYFQGNSAPDKSGLPSDRFSAERTGGSVSTLTIQRTQQEDSAVYLCASSLGRYTEAFFGQGTRLTVV.